This T cell receptor (beta chain) was documented in a study of OX40 agonist ivuxolimab in advanced cancers. Regarding the study in general: Ivuxolimab was a fully human IgG2 agonistic monoclonal antibody targeting the costimulatory receptor OX40 (CD134). Intravenous ivuxolimab was administered to patients every 2 weeks at six dose levels: 0.01, 0.1, 0.3, 1.5, 3 and 10 mg/kg. Of the approximately 50 dose-escalation patients, hepatocellular carcinoma was present in approximately 20, melanoma in about 15, renal cell carcinoma in 9 and head and neck cancer in 9. In the dose-escalation cohort, around 80% of patients were male, and the mean age was 60 years with a range of 23 to 79. Patients were allowed to have had prior anti-PD-1, anti-PD-L1 or anti-CTLA-4 therapy, and approximately 39% of the dose-escalation patients had been treated with checkpoint inhibitors. Partial responses were achieved by three dose-escalation patients, of whom one had hepatocellular carcinoma and two had cutaneous melanoma. Peripheral TCRbeta sequencing aimed to test whether ivuxolimab altered TCR sequence diversity and caused clonal T-cell expansion. The paper covers the monotherapy dose-escalation part of the phase I ivuxolimab trial, which included N of about 50 patients. Results the study describes overall, beyond this receptor: Clonal expansion of both CD4+ and CD8+ blood T cells was observed from baseline to week 6 at doses 0.1 to 3.0 mg/kg. After ivuxolimab, CD8+ T cells had more expanded clones than CD4+ T cells on average. Low levels of normalized T-cell clonal expansion were also shown by some nonresponding patients. Antigen specificity was not determined for the clonally expanded peripheral T cells. In partial responders in the 0.1-3.0 mg/kg groups, normalized peripheral clonal expansion was found to be among the lowest, especially among CD8+ T cells.

For sequencing of the TCRbeta CDR3 region, genomic DNA was extracted from the sorted cells. The immunoSEQ Assay was used for sequencing of TCRbeta CDR3 regions. Here the immuneACCESS table is served through TCRdb, limited to in-frame sequences with V and J called. Missing clones are a known gap in these copies; in checked studies unresolved V genes cover under half, and the rest lacks a known reason. This sample comprises about 98,000 clones, around nine tenths of them detected only once. The ten largest clonotypes hold over 0.4% of the sample. Concerning this clone itself: Its antigen target is currently unknown. Base qualities are not provided; no much larger clone lies one nucleotide away.

The CDR3 goes from the cysteine to the phenylalanine over 13 residues. The read is trimmed to its CDR3 DNA, 39 bases read in frame from base 1. V has 11 bases trimmed and J has 3 bases trimmed; junction bases matching no gene number 8. CDR1 and CDR2 were assigned from the germline V gene as ENHRY and SYGVKD. The trial excluded patients who had a history of autoimmune disease or were on systemic immunosuppression. In every dose cohort, peripheral blood was drawn for TCR sequencing at baseline, cycle 4 day 1, and cycle 7 day 1. Samples came from an open-label, multicenter, first-in-human phase I dose-escalation trial of ivuxolimab. Adults with locally advanced or metastatic melanoma, renal cell carcinoma, hepatocellular carcinoma or head and neck squamous cell carcinoma were enrolled in the trial. Before TCR sequencing, CD4+ T cells and CD8+ T cells from peripheral blood were sorted into separate populations.

This sample comprised CD4+ or CD8+ T cells sorted from blood, obtained in a trial of the OX40 agonist ivuxolimab. The sequence was obtained from an adult with an advanced solid tumor such as melanoma, head and neck, liver or kidney cancer. The chain couples TRBV10-3 to TRBJ2-3; 7 bases in between match TRBD1. CDR3 sequence: CAVRDSITDTQYF. The bases read TGTGCCGTCCGGGACAGCATAACAGATACGCAGTATTTT.